The present TCR beta chain was sequenced within a study of cytomegalovirus exposure and HLA in healthy donors. Study observations and caveats: In all likelihood, a cluster of highly shared sequence variants was a sequencing artifact. Relative to equally common others, HLA-associated TCR beta chains showed greater clonal expansion in a later analysis.

This CDR3 contains 15 residues. V was clipped by 7 bases and J by 5 bases, with 21 bases between them. Germline V gene data show CDR1 as LNHDA and CDR2 as SQIVND (reference sequence). PCR involved 60 Vbeta and 13 Jbeta primers. Assay used: immunoSEQ multiplex PCR; TCRdb lists only in-frame clones, some missing. The sample lists around 150,000 clones, 76% occurring once. As to this clone: Its antigen is as yet unknown.

The source of this sequence is a woman aged 35 to 49 in good health and CMV-seronegative. Sequenced input: PBMCs. V gene TRBV19 combines with J gene TRBJ2-7; D may be TRBD1 (6 bases). The CDR3 bases are TGTGCCAGTACCCTTTCATCCAGGGGAGTTAACGAGCAGTACTTC. Translating it yields CASTLSSRGVNEQYF.